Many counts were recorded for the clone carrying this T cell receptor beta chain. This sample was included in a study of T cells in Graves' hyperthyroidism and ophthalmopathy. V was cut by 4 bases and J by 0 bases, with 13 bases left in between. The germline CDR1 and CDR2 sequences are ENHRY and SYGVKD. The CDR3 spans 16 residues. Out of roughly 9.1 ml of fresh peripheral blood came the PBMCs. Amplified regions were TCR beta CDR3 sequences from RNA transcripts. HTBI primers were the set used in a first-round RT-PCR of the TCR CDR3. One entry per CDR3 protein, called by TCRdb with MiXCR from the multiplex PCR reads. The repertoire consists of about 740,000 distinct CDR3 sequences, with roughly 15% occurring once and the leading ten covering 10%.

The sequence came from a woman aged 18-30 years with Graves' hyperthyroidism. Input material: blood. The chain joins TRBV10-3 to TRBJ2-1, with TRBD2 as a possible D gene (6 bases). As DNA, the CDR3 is TGTGCCATCAGTGGGCTAGCGCTTAGCTCCTACAATGAGCAGTTCTTC. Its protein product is CAISGLALSSYNEQFF.